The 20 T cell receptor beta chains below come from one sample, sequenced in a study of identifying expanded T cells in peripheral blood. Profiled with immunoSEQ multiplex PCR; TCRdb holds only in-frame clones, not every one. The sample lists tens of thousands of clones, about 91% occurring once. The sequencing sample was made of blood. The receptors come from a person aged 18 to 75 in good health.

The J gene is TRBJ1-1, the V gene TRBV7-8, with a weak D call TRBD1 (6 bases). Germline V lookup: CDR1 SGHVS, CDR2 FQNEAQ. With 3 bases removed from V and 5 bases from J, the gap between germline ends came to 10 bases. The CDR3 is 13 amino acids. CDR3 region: CASSLRGRTEAFF. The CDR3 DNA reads TGTGCCAGCAGCTTGAGGGGGAGAACTGAAGCTTTCTTT.

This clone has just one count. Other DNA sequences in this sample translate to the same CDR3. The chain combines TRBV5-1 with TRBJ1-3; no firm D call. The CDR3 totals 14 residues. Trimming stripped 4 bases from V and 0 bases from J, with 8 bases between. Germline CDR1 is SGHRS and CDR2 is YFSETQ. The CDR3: CASSPVSSGNTIYF. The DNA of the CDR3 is TGCGCCAGCAGCCCCGTTAGCTCTGGAAACACCATATATTTT.

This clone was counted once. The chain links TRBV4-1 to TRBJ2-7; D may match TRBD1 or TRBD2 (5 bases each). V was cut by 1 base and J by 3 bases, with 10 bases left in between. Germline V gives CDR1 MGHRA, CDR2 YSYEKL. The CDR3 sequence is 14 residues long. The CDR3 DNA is TGCGCCAGCAGCCAAGTCGAGGGGATCTACGAGCAGTACTTC. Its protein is CASSQVEGIYEQYF.

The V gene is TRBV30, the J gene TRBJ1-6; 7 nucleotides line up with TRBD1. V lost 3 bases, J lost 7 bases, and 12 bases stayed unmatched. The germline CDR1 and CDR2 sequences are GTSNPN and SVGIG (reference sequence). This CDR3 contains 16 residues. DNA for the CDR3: TGTGCCTGGAGCGATCAGGGGGACCCTTACAATTCACCCCTCCACTTT. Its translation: CAWSDQGDPYNSPLHF.

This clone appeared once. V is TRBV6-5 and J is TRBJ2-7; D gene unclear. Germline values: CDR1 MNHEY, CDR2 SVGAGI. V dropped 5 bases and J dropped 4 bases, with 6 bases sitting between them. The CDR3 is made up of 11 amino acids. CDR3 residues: CASSVGYEQYF. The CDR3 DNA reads TGTGCCAGCAGTGTGGGTTACGAGCAGTACTTC.

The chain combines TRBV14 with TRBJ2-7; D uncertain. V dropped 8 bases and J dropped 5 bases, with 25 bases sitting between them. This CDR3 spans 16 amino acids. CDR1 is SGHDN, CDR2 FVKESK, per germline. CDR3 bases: TGTGCCAGCGATTTTGCCCCCATCTCAGTTATCGACGAGCAGTACTTC. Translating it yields CASDFAPISVIDEQYF.

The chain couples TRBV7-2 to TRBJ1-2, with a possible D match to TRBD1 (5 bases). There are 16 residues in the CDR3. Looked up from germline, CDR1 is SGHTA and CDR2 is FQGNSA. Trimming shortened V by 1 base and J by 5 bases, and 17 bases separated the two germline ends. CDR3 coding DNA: TGTGCCAGCAGCTTAGGTGGAGCCGGGACCTCGTATGGCTACACCTTC. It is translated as CASSLGGAGTSYGYTF.

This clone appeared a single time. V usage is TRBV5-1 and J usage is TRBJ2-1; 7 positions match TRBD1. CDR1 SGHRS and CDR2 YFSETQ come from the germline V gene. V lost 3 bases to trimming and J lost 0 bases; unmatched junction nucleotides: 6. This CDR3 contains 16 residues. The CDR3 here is CASSSTGDSSYNEQFF. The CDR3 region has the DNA TGCGCCAGCAGCTCGACCGGGGACAGCTCCTACAATGAGCAGTTCTTC.

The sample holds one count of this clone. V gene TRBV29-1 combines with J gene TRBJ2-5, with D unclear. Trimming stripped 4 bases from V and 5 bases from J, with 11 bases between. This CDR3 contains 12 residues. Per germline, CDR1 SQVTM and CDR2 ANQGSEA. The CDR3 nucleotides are TGCAGCGTTGGCCCGACCTGGGAGACCCAGTACTTC. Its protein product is CSVGPTWETQYF.

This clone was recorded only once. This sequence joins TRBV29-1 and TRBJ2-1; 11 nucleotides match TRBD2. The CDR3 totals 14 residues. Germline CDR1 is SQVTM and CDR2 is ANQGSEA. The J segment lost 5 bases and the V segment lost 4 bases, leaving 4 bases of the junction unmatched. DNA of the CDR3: TGCAGCGTTGTAGCGGGGGGGCCAGACAATGAGCAGTTCTTC. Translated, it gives CSVVAGGPDNEQFF.

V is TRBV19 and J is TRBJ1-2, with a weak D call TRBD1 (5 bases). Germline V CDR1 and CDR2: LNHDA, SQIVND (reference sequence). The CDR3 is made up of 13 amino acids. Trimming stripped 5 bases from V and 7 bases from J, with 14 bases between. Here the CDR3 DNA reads TGTGCCAGTAGTCCCCGGGGGACGGGTGGCTACACCTTC. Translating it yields CASSPRGTGGYTF.

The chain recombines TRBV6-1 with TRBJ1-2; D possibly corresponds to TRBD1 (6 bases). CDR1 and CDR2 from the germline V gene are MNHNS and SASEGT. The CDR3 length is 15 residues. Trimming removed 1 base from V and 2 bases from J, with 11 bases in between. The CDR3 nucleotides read TGTGCCAGCAGTGAAGGGGGACACTTAAACTATGGCTACACCTTC. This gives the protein CASSEGGHLNYGYTF.

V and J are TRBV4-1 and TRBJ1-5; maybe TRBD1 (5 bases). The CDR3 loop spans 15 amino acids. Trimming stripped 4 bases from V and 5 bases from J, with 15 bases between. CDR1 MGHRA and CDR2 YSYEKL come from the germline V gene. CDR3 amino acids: CASSPIGEEDQPQHF. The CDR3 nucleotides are TGCGCCAGCAGCCCTATAGGGGAAGAGGATCAGCCCCAGCATTTT.

The DNA for the CDR3 is TGCGCCAGCAGCTTCCGACAAGGGGCTCAAGAGACCCAGTACTTC. Encoded protein: CASSFRQGAQETQYF. This chain joins TRBV5-1 and TRBJ2-5, with D possibly matching TRBD1 (5 bases). Per the germline V gene, CDR1 is SGHRS and CDR2 is YFSETQ. The CDR3 extends over 15 amino acids. V dropped 2 bases and J dropped 2 bases, with 13 bases sitting between them.

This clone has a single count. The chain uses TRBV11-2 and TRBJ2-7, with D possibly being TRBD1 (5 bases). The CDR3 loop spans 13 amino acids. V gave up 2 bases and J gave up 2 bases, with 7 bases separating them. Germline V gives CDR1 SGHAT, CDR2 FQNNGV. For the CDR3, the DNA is TGTGCCAGCAGCTTAACAGGACCCTACGAGCAGTACTTC. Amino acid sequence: CASSLTGPYEQYF.

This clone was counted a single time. In nucleotides, the CDR3 is TGTGCCAGCAGCCAAGAGGATACCGCCGGGACCCACTCCTGGGGGAGGGACTTCGGTGAGCAGTTCTTC. Amino acids: CASSQEDTAGTHSWGRDFGEQFF. J is TRBJ2-1 and V is TRBV14; TRBD2 aligns across 7 bases. Germline V gene data show CDR1 as SGHDN and CDR2 as FVKESK. The CDR3 is made up of 23 amino acids. The trim removed 0 bases at V and 9 bases at J, leaving 32 bases unmatched. Full variable domain (remainder filled in from reference TRBV14 and TRBJ2-1): EAGVTQFPSHSVIEKGQTVTLRCDPISGHDNLYWYRRVMGKEIKFLLHFVKESKQDESGMPNNRFLAERTGGTYSTLKVQPAELEDSGVYFCASSQEDTAGTHSWGRDFGEQFFGPGTRLTVL.

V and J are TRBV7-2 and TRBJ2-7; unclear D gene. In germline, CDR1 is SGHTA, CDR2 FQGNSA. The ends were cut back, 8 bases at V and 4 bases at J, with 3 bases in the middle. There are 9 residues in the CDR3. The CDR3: CASGYEQYF. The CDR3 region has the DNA TGTGCCAGCGGTTACGAGCAGTACTTC.

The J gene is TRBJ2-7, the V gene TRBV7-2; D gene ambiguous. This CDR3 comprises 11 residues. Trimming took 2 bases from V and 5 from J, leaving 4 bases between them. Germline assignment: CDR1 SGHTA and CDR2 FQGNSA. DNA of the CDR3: TGTGCCAGCAGCTTAACCAACGAGCAGTACTTC. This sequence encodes CASSLTNEQYF. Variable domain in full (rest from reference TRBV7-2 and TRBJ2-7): GAGVSQSPSNKVTEKGKDVELRCDPISGHTALYWYRQSLGQGLEFLIYFQGNSAPDKSGLPSDRFSAERTGGSVSTLTIQRTQQEDSAVYLCASSLTNEQYFGPGTRLTVT.

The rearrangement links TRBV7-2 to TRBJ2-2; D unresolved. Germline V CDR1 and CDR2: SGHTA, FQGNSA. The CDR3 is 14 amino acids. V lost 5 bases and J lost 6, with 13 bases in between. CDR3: CASSKVTGPGELFF. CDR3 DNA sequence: TGTGCCAGCAGCAAGGTGACTGGACCCGGGGAGCTGTTTTTT.

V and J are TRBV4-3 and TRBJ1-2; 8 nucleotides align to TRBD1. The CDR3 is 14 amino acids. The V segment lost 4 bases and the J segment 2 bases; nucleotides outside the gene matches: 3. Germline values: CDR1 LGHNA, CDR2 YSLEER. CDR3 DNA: TGCGCCAGCAGCCGGGGACAGGACAACTATGGCTACACCTTC. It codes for CASSRGQDNYGYTF.